This T cell receptor beta chain was observed in a study of shared clonotypes between healthy human individuals. Study context: The plates for each donor numbered three CD4 naive, three CD4 memory, two CD8 naive and one CD8 memory.

This CDR3 is built from 14 residues. The germline CDR1 and CDR2 sequences are SGHDT and YYEEEE. The J segment lost 4 bases and the V segment lost 3 bases, leaving 4 bases of the junction unmatched. Overall study results and limits: Sampling used blood alone; tissue repertoires probably differ. Clonotype sharing among donors, it was expected, would be affected by sequencing depth.

Remarks on this clone: Its antigen is unknown.

Method: immunoSEQ multiplex PCR; TCRdb's copy keeps in-frame clones and lacks some. The table has about 600,000 clones, roughly 98% seen once. Terminally differentiated effector memory CD45RA+ cells were excluded by CCR7 positive selection of CD45RO-negative cells. The donors were all Caucasian adults (living in Nashville, Tennessee). What was sequenced was naive CD8+ T cells sorted from blood. The receptor's source is a man aged 30 to 45 in good health. The chain recombines TRBV5-6 with TRBJ2-3; 8 positions match TRBD2. Here the CDR3 DNA reads TGTGCCAGCAGCTCGGGACTAGAAGCAGATACGCAGTATTTT. Translation gives CASSSGLEADTQYF.